These 22 T cell receptor beta chains came from one sample sequenced in a study of blood T cell repertoires in COVID-19. Here immunoSEQ multiplex PCR was the method, and the copy in TCRdb shows in-frame clones only, minus some. The top ten hold about 15% of the sample, which has tens of thousands of clones, 70% to 90% seen once. The sequencing input was peripheral blood. The receptors here all came from a man in his 70s with acute or convalescent COVID-19.

The chain couples TRBV10-3 to TRBJ1-4; D gene ambiguous. The ends were cut back, 3 bases at V and 1 base at J, with 12 bases in the middle. CDR3 length equals 16 residues. Germline CDR1 is ENHRY and CDR2 is SYGVKD. CDR3 sequence reads: CAISDPGSGTNEKLFF. The DNA for the CDR3 is TGTGCCATCAGTGATCCCGGGAGTGGAACTAATGAAAAACTGTTTTTT.

V and J are TRBV5-1 and TRBJ1-6; D may be TRBD1 (5 bases). Trimming cost V 0 bases and J 12 bases, with 10 bases left between them. The length of the CDR3 is 13 residues. In germline, CDR1 is SGHRS, CDR2 YFSETQ. The CDR3 here is CASSLVGGEPLHF. The CDR3 bases are TGCGCCAGCAGCTTGGTGGGGGGAGAACCCCTCCACTTT.

The V and J genes are TRBV30 and TRBJ2-5, with TRBD2 matching 7 bases. The CDR3 extends over 14 amino acids. Germline V lookup: CDR1 GTSNPN, CDR2 SVGIG (reference sequence). Losses at the gene ends were 4 bases for V and 2 bases for J; bases not matched to a gene: 7. The CDR3 reads CAWNARGVQETQYF. DNA for the CDR3: TGTGCCTGGAACGCCCGGGGGGTTCAAGAGACCCAGTACTTC.

The chain couples TRBV5-1 to TRBJ2-2, with D possibly TRBD1 on 6 matching bases. The CDR3 totals 15 residues. V lost 2 bases and J lost 1, with 9 bases in between. Per the germline V gene, CDR1 is SGHRS and CDR2 is YFSETQ. The CDR3 here is CASSLSTGNTGELFF. As DNA, the CDR3 is TGCGCCAGCAGCTTATCGACAGGGAACACCGGGGAGCTGTTTTTT.

The chain joins TRBV14 to TRBJ2-3; D perhaps matches TRBD2 (6 bases). Germline CDR1 reads SGHDN; CDR2 reads FVKESK. The length of the CDR3 is 15 residues. V was shortened by 4 bases and J by 5 bases, with 16 bases between the two germline ends. CDR3: CASSPWGSGQDTQYF. The CDR3 coding sequence is TGTGCCAGCAGCCCCTGGGGAAGCGGGCAAGATACGCAGTATTTT. Supplemented by reference TRBV14 and TRBJ2-3, the full variable domain reads EAGVTQFPSHSVIEKGQTVTLRCDPISGHDNLYWYRRVMGKEIKFLLHFVKESKQDESGMPNNRFLAERTGGTYSTLKVQPAELEDSGVYFCASSPWGSGQDTQYFGPGTRLTVL.

V is TRBV2 and J is TRBJ1-4, with unresolved D. The ends were cut back, 1 base at V and 2 bases at J, with 11 bases in the middle. CDR1 and CDR2 from the germline V gene are SNHLY and FYNNEI. The CDR3 spans 16 residues. CDR3 amino acids: CASSEGQRGTNEKLFF. The CDR3 DNA reads as TGTGCCAGCAGTGAAGGCCAAAGAGGCACTAATGAAAAACTGTTTTTT.

The chain has TRBV9 and TRBJ2-3, with TRBD2 identical over 15 bases. The length of the CDR3 is 18 residues. The germline V gene encodes CDR1 SGDLS and CDR2 YYNGEE. The V and J ends lost 4 bases and 0 bases, in that order; junction bases with no gene match: 6. CDR3 DNA sequence: TGTGCCAGCAGCCCAGGGACTAGCGGGGGGCGGAGCACAGATACGCAGTATTTT. Translated, it gives CASSPGTSGGRSTDTQYF.

This chain links TRBV7-6 with TRBJ2-3; 8 bases map to TRBD2. The germline V gene has CDR1 SGHVS and CDR2 FNYEAQ. J was trimmed by 6 bases and V by 1 base; bases with no gene match: 6. CDR3 length: 15 amino acids. The CDR3 bases are TGTGCCAGCAGCTTAGTAACTAGCGGTCGGGATACGCAGTATTTT. Amino acid sequence: CASSLVTSGRDTQYF.

The rearrangement uses TRBV6-5 and TRBJ2-3; TRBD2 agrees at 7 bases. The germline V gene has CDR1 MNHEY and CDR2 SVGAGI. The CDR3 loop spans 15 amino acids. Germline trimming cut 7 bases from V and 0 bases from J; bases unmatched to any gene: 7. The CDR3 region is CASKLGLPSTDTQYF. In nucleotides, the CDR3 is TGTGCCAGCAAACTGGGACTACCAAGCACAGATACGCAGTATTTT.

The V gene is TRBV4-1, the J gene TRBJ2-7; a possible D gene is TRBD2 (6 bases). Trimming took 0 bases from V and 0 from J, leaving 12 bases between them. The CDR3 runs 16 residues. CDR1 is MGHRA and CDR2 is YSYEKL in the germline V gene. In DNA, the CDR3 is TGCGCCAGCAGCCAAGATGGAGCGGGTGTCTCCTACGAGCAGTACTTC. It is translated as CASSQDGAGVSYEQYF.

The chain has TRBV12-5 and TRBJ2-1; TRBD2 matches 10 bases. The V and J ends lost 0 bases and 6 bases, in that order; junction bases with no gene match: 5. CDR1 and CDR2 (germline): LGHNT, FRNRAP. The CDR3 spans 16 residues. CDR3 nucleotide sequence: TGTGCTAGTGGTTTGGTACTCCAGCGGGAGGGCAATGAGCAGTTCTTC. Translating gives CASGLVLQREGNEQFF.

This clone was seen once. This chain joins TRBV10-3 and TRBJ1-2; unclear D gene. CDR1 is ENHRY, CDR2 SYGVKD, per germline. The V end lost 4 bases, the J end lost 3 bases, and 9 bases lay between the germline ends. The CDR3 is 13 amino acids. The CDR3: CAISASEDYGYTF. DNA for the CDR3: TGTGCCATCAGTGCTTCGGAGGACTATGGCTACACCTTC.

This sequence joins TRBV5-1 and TRBJ1-1; D call uncertain. The CDR3 has 14 amino acids. The V gene lost 0 bases and the J gene lost 2 bases, with 8 bases spanning the gap. Germline V CDR1 and CDR2: SGHRS, YFSETQ. The CDR3 region is CASSLDSINTEAFF. The CDR3 coding sequence is TGCGCCAGCAGCTTGGACAGCATAAACACTGAAGCTTTCTTT. Filled out from reference TRBV5-1 and TRBJ1-1, the complete variable domain reads KAGVTQTPRYLIKTRGQQVTLSCSPISGHRSVSWYQQTPGQGLQFLFEYFSETQRNKGNFPGRFSGRQFSNSRSEMNVSTLELGDSALYLCASSLDSINTEAFFGQGTRLTVV.

The V gene is TRBV6-6, the J gene TRBJ1-2; the match to TRBD1 covers 7 bases. CDR3 length: 16 amino acids. Germline V CDR1 and CDR2: MNHNY, SVGAGI (reference sequence). Unmatched junction bases numbered 12, after V lost 2 bases and J lost 6 bases. The CDR3 protein is CASSYLLPTGADGYTF. The CDR3 coding sequence is TGTGCCAGCAGTTACCTCCTACCTACAGGGGCGGATGGCTACACCTTC.

Regarding this clone: Other nucleotide sequences from this sample produce the same CDR3. J is TRBJ1-2 and V is TRBV5-1; 9 bases align to TRBD1. The CDR3 length is 15 residues. The germline V gene encodes CDR1 SGHRS and CDR2 YFSETQ. V shed 3 bases, J shed 4 bases, and the junction held 7 bases outside the gene matches. CDR3 in amino acids: CASSSSGTGSYGYTF. The DNA of the CDR3 is TGCGCCAGCAGCTCTTCCGGGACAGGGAGCTATGGCTACACCTTC.

DNA for the CDR3: TGTGCCAGCAGTTTGACAGGCTCTGAAAAACTGTTTTTT. The encoded protein is CASSLTGSEKLFF. The chain recombines TRBV12-3 or TRBV12-4 with TRBJ1-4; D might be TRBD1 (6 bases). Deletions cut 3 bases from V and 7 bases from J, with 9 bases between. This CDR3 region has 13 residues.

The chain combines TRBV19 with TRBJ2-5; tentatively, D is TRBD1 (5 bases). The germline gives CDR1 LNHDA, CDR2 SQIVND (reference sequence). The CDR3 consists of 13 residues. V lost 7 bases and J lost 0, with 9 bases in between. The CDR3 region is CASKVRDQETQYF. The CDR3 DNA reads TGTGCCAGTAAGGTCAGGGACCAAGAGACCCAGTACTTC.

V gene TRBV30 combines with J gene TRBJ2-7; weak D call: TRBD1 (5 bases). V gave up 5 bases and J gave up 4 bases, with 9 bases separating them. There are 11 residues in the CDR3. CDR1 GTSNPN and CDR2 SVGIG come from the germline V gene (reference sequence). CDR3 sequence: CAWGAPYEQYF. CDR3 coding DNA: TGTGCCTGGGGGGCTCCATACGAGCAGTACTTC.

CDR3 in amino acids: CASSPPVSSGNTIYF. The CDR3 nucleotides read TGTGCCAGCAGCCCCCCGGTTAGCTCTGGAAACACCATATATTTT. The rearrangement joins TRBV28 to TRBJ1-3; D gene unclear. Germline V lookup: CDR1 MDHEN, CDR2 SYDVKM. CDR3 length: 15 residues. Between the trimmed V and J ends, which lost 6 bases and 0 bases, there was a span of 12 bases.

The rearrangement links TRBV9 to TRBJ1-3; TRBD1 is a possible D gene (6 bases). Germline V gives CDR1 SGDLS, CDR2 YYNGEE. V was cut by 0 bases and J by 2 bases, with 9 bases left in between. The CDR3 extends over 15 amino acids. The DNA for the CDR3 is TGTGCCAGCAGCGTAGCGTCAGGGGCTGGAAACACCATATATTTT. It yields the protein CASSVASGAGNTIYF.

The chain combines TRBV7-9 with TRBJ2-2; D is perhaps TRBD1 (5 bases). V dropped 8 bases and J dropped 2 bases, with 9 bases sitting between them. The CDR3 covers 13 residues. Germline V gene sequence: CDR1 SEHNR, CDR2 FQNEAQ (reference sequence). The CDR3, as DNA: TGTGCCAGCGGGGCTACAAACACCGGGGAGCTGTTTTTT. It yields the protein CASGATNTGELFF.

The chain joins TRBV4-3 to TRBJ1-1; D perhaps matches TRBD1 (6 bases). With 3 bases removed from V and 6 bases from J, the gap between germline ends came to 14 bases. This CDR3 contains 14 residues. CDR1 and CDR2 from the germline V gene are LGHNA and YSLEER. In nucleotides, the CDR3 is TGCGCCAGCAGCCAGGACACAGGGTTGGCTGAAGCTTTCTTT. This sequence encodes CASSQDTGLAEAFF.